These T cell receptor beta chains were read from a single sample in a study of beta chain features in type 1 diabetes. Assay: immunoSEQ multiplex PCR; the TCRdb copy retains only in-frame clones and omits some. The top ten hold around 0.03% of the sample, which has around 250,000 clones, 13% to 15% seen once. The sequenced material came from naive CD4+ T cells from blood. The receptors stem from a woman aged 40-49 years in good health. Each CDR3 is given with its conserved first and last residue. Each record gives: D gene, J gene, clone size, V gene, CDR3 DNA, CDR3 protein. A D gene is named only where the DNA matches it firmly. For some rows the clone size is stated as once, few or many, or as a class when expanded; others skip it.

TRBD1,TRBJ1-4,NA,TRBV5-4,TGTGCCAGCAGCCCTCCGGGACAGGGCAATGAAAAACTGTTTTTT,CASSPPGQGNEKLFF
NA,TRBJ2-7,NA,TRBV4-3,TGCGCCAGCAGCCCCCTGATGGGAGGCTTGAGCGAGCAGTACTTC,CASSPLMGGLSEQYF
NA,TRBJ2-3,NA,TRBV7-2,TGTGCCAGCAGCTTACAAGGGACACTGCCCACAGATACGCAGTATTTT,CASSLQGTLPTDTQYF
TRBD1,TRBJ2-7,NA,TRBV4-1,TGCGCCAGCAGCCAACGCCAGGGGGACGAGCAGTACTTC,CASSQRQGDEQYF
TRBD2,TRBJ2-3,few,TRBV7-6,TGTGCCAGCAGCTCACAGCGGGGCGGGACAGATACGCAGTATTTT,CASSSQRGGTDTQYF
NA,TRBJ1-1,few,TRBV2,TGTGCCAGCATGGGCAGGGATGTGACTGAAGCTTTCTTT,CASMGRDVTEAFF
NA,TRBJ1-2,few,TRBV12-5,TGTGCTAGTGGTTTGGAAGGGGCGTTTCGAGGCTACACCTTC,CASGLEGAFRGYTF
NA,TRBJ1-2,few,TRBV7-2,TGTGCCAGCAGCTTACATCCCCCAGGGGCCGTTCAGGGTGGCTACACCTTC,CASSLHPPGAVQGGYTF
NA,TRBJ1-1,few,TRBV11-2,TGTGCCAGCAGCTGGGACAAGAACACTGAAGCTTTCTTT,CASSWDKNTEAFF
NA,TRBJ1-1,NA,TRBV25-1,TGTGCCAGCAGTGAATCAGGGATGATGAACACTGAAGCTTTCTTT,CASSESGMMNTEAFF
NA,TRBJ2-5,NA,TRBV6-6,TGTGCCAGCAGTTACGGAGTGACCCAGTACTTC,CASSYGVTQYF
NA,TRBJ1-1,few,TRBV7-9,TGTGCCAGCAGCTTATTGGGGGGTTCCACTGAAGCTTTCTTT,CASSLLGGSTEAFF
NA,TRBJ2-1,NA,TRBV7-9,TGTGCCAGCAGCTTAGCTAGCTCCGCTGAGCAGTTCTTC,CASSLASSAEQFF
NA,TRBJ2-5,NA,TRBV14,TGTGCCAGCAGCCATTATCGGGGGGCTATACAAGAGACCCAGTACTTC,CASSHYRGAIQETQYF
NA,TRBJ2-1,NA,TRBV15,TGTGCCACCAGCAGAGTAAAGGGGAAATCCCACAATGAGCAGTTCTTC,CATSRVKGKSHNEQFF
NA,TRBJ1-2,few,TRBV6-6,TGTGCCAGCAGTTACAATCCGGTAGGGGTGGGTGGCTACACCTTC,CASSYNPVGVGGYTF
TRBD1,TRBJ2-3,NA,TRBV18,TGTGCCAGCTCACCACCGGGGACAGGGCTCACAGATACGCAGTATTTT,CASSPPGTGLTDTQYF
TRBD2,TRBJ2-3,few,TRBV5-1,TGCGCCAGCAGCTTACCTGCTAGCGGTACCACAGATACGCAGTATTTT,CASSLPASGTTDTQYF
TRBD1,TRBJ1-5,NA,TRBV7-2,TGTGCCAGCAGCCGTGACAGGGAACAGCCCCAGCATTTT,CASSRDREQPQHF
TRBD2,TRBJ2-7,few,TRBV10-3,TGTGCCATCAGTGCACTAGCGGGGGTTAGCTACGAGCAGTACTTC,CAISALAGVSYEQYF
NA,TRBJ1-6,few,TRBV14,TGTGCCAGCAGCCAAGCGGACAGAAGGTATTCACCCCTCCACTTT,CASSQADRRYSPLHF
TRBD1,TRBJ1-2,few,TRBV29-1,TGCAGCGTTGAAGATCGCGGGACAGGGAGCGGCTACACCTTC,CSVEDRGTGSGYTF
NA,TRBJ1-5,NA,TRBV2,TGTGCCAGCTCGACAATTAGCAATCAGCCCCAGCATTTT,CASSTISNQPQHF
NA,TRBJ1-6,NA,TRBV4-3,TGCGCCAGCAGCCAAGATTTACTAAGCTCCTATAATTCACCCCTCCACTTT,CASSQDLLSSYNSPLHF
NA,TRBJ2-2,once,TRBV6-6,TGTGCCAGCAGTACTCGACAGGCTAGGGGTGCCGGGGAGCTGTTTTTT,CASSTRQARGAGELFF
NA,TRBJ2-7,NA,TRBV4-2,TGTGCCAGCAGCCAAGATCAGAACAGTCCCTACGAGCAGTACTTC,CASSQDQNSPYEQYF
TRBD2,TRBJ2-5,few,TRBV7-6,TGTGCCAGCAGCTCGACGGGGGGGCAAGAGACCCAGTACTTC,CASSSTGGQETQYF
NA,TRBJ1-1,NA,TRBV19,TGTGCCAGTAGAATTCGCAGTATAACTGAAGCTTTCTTT,CASRIRSITEAFF
NA,TRBJ2-7,few,TRBV18,TGTGCCAGCTCACCACTGGCGGTGACCTACGAGCAGTACTTC,CASSPLAVTYEQYF
NA,TRBJ2-3,NA,TRBV5-1,TGCGCCAGCAGCTTGGCCAAAGGGGCAGCCCGCACCAGCACAGATACGCAGTATTTT,CASSLAKGAARTSTDTQYF
NA,TRBJ2-5,few,TRBV5-1,TGCGCCAGCAGCTTGGCTGTGTCCCCCGGGACCCAGTACTTC,CASSLAVSPGTQYF
NA,TRBJ2-7,once,TRBV29-1,TGCAGCGTTGAGACGGGTAGGGGTACCTACGAGCAGTACTTC,CSVETGRGTYEQYF
TRBD2,TRBJ2-1,many,TRBV10-3,TGTGCCATCAGGACTAGCAAGTACAATGAGCAGTTCTTC,CAIRTSKYNEQFF
TRBD1,TRBJ1-5,few,TRBV18,TGTGCCAGCTCACCCGGGACAGGGGGTGGCCAGCCCCAGCATTTT,CASSPGTGGGQPQHF
NA,TRBJ2-7,NA,TRBV2,TGTGCCAGCAGTGCAGAGGACAGCACCTACGAGCAGTACTTC,CASSAEDSTYEQYF
NA,TRBJ1-5,few,TRBV6-6,TGTGCCAGCAAACGAGGGGGGGATCAGCCCCAGCATTTT,CASKRGGDQPQHF
NA,TRBJ1-2,few,TRBV11-2,TGTGCCAGCAGCCCGATCCACACCTATGGCTACACCTTC,CASSPIHTYGYTF
NA,TRBJ2-6,NA,TRBV2,TGTGCCAGCAGTCGGGGTGCGCCCCTCTCTGGGGCCAACGTCCTGACTTTC,CASSRGAPLSGANVLTF
NA,TRBJ1-5,NA,TRBV27,TGTGCCAGCAGTTCACAGGCAGAGCCCCAGCATTTT,CASSSQAEPQHF
NA,TRBJ1-2,NA,TRBV5-1,TGCGCCAGCAGTTCCGGGAACAACTATGGCTACACCTTC,CASSSGNNYGYTF
NA,TRBJ2-5,NA,TRBV6-6,TGTGCCAGCAGTTACGACTTCAGTGAAGAGACCCAGTACTTC,CASSYDFSEETQYF
NA,TRBJ2-7,few,TRBV11-2,TGTGCCAGCAGCTTAGGGTTGGAGGGCTACGAGCAGTACTTC,CASSLGLEGYEQYF
TRBD2,TRBJ2-2,NA,TRBV7-9,TGTGCCAGCAGCTCGGGAGGGGCGCGGGAGCTGTTTTTT,CASSSGGARELFF
NA,TRBJ2-1,many,TRBV29-1,TGCAGCGTGTCCGGAGGAATCTCCTACAATGAGCAGTTCTTC,CSVSGGISYNEQFF
TRBD1,TRBJ2-7,NA,TRBV6-6,TGTGCCAGCAATGGGGAAGACAGGGCCTACGAGCAGTACTTC,CASNGEDRAYEQYF